Detailed here is one T cell receptor (beta chain). Its antigen remains unidentified. This record belongs to a study of cytomegalovirus exposure and HLA in healthy donors. Researchers ran the PCR with 60 Vbeta and 13 Jbeta primers. TCRdb's copy holds only in-frame clones and misses some; the assay was immunoSEQ multiplex PCR. The sample has some 190,000 clones; 76% are singletons. Study conclusions and caveats: Among immune exposure information, only CMV serostatus was available. In a later analysis, V- and J-gene trimming of beta chains associated with a DCLRE1C missense variant, replicated independently.

V lost 1 base to trimming and J lost 2 bases, with 12 bases between them. Germline-derived CDR1 and CDR2 are LNHDA and SQIVND (reference sequence). This CDR3 is 16 amino acids long. The chain combines TRBV19 with TRBJ1-5, with a tentative D call TRBD1 (5 bases). What was sequenced was PBMCs. This clonotype was obtained from a woman in her 30s in good health and CMV-seropositive. The chain's CDR3 is CASSIVARAGNQPQHF. The CDR3 nucleotides read TGTGCCAGTAGTATAGTCGCCAGGGCGGGCAATCAGCCCCAGCATTTT.